This TCR beta chain was sequenced during a study of regulatory T cells in long-lasting Graves disease. Relying on iRepertoire HTBI primers and Arm-PCR of CDR3 regions, the team built TCR beta libraries. TCRdb analysed the multiplex PCR reads with MiXCR anew, one entry per CDR3 protein. Of 550,000 to 700,000 distinct CDR3 sequences listed, about 16% are singletons. This clonotype was detected many times. Its antigen is as yet unknown. Time point of the sample: newly diagnosed GD, antithyroid drugs for less than 3 months. The authors made the TCR library using RNA they extracted from PBMCs. Overall study results and limits: With persistent disease, TRBV28, TRBJ1-2 and TRBJ2-5 were the favored segments.

This CDR3 has 15 residues. CDR1 and CDR2 from the germline V gene are SGHRS and YFSETQ. V dropped 4 bases and J dropped 9; count of bases not matched to a gene: 8. Another study also made use of these data, one on T cells in Graves' hyperthyroidism and ophthalmopathy.

V is TRBV5-1 and J is TRBJ2-4; 12 bases align to TRBD2. The sample here was peripheral blood mononuclear cells (PBMCs), taken at new diagnosis, from a patient treated with antithyroid drugs. The source of this sequence is a man in his late teens or twenties with Graves disease. The CDR3 nucleotides read TGCGCCAGCAGCCCGCTGACTAGCGGGAGCAGCATTCAGTACTTC. Amino acid sequence: CASSPLTSGSSIQYF.